This T cell receptor beta chain was captured by sequencing in a study of cytomegalovirus exposure and HLA in healthy donors. The table came from immunoSEQ multiplex PCR; TCRdb's copy has only in-frame clones and leaves some out. Here the sample spans about 250,000 clones, roughly 84% being singletons. CDR3 length equals 16 residues. V gave up 0 bases and J gave up 4 bases, with 17 bases separating them. Germline assignment: CDR1 SGHRS and CDR2 YFSETQ. Source material: PBMCs. The clonotype was recovered from a man aged 18 to 29 in good health and CMV-seropositive. The chain joins TRBV5-1 to TRBJ2-7; D is possibly TRBD2 (5 bases). This chain's CDR3 is CASSLGSAATRYEQYF. CDR3 bases: TGCGCCAGCAGCTTGGGATCAGCGGCCACCCGTTACGAGCAGTACTTC. The full variable domain, completed using reference TRBV5-1 and TRBJ2-7, is KAGVTQTPRYLIKTRGQQVTLSCSPISGHRSVSWYQQTPGQGLQFLFEYFSETQRNKGNFPGRFSGRQFSNSRSEMNVSTLELGDSALYLCASSLGSAATRYEQYFGPGTRLTVT.